The text below deals with one T cell receptor (beta chain). The CDR3 sequence is 15 residues long. V was pared by 4 bases and J by 0 bases, with 6 bases of the junction left unmatched. Germline CDR1 and CDR2: SGHRS and YFSETQ. The sample originates from a study of blood T cell repertoires in COVID-19. Study summary: Spain, Italy and the United States supplied samples that represented acute and convalescent COVID-19. T cells, B-cell-depleted T cells, or PBMCs supplied cDNA or gDNA.

Per the authors' pipeline: Using reference gene primer amplification, nucleated cell counts were estimated. The protocol was immunoSEQ multiplex PCR, while the TCRdb copy is restricted to in-frame clones and leaves out a portion. D and trimming come from the DNA, and the V and J calls and clone size come from that table. The sample contains around 100,000 clones, more than 65% of which appear only once. Input material: peripheral blood. The receptor was isolated from a man aged 65-85 years with active or convalescent COVID-19. V is TRBV5-1 and J is TRBJ2-7, with 8 bases aligning to TRBD2. CDR3 loop: CASSPLAGHSYEQYF. CDR3 sequence (DNA): TGCGCCAGCAGCCCTCTAGCGGGCCACTCCTACGAGCAGTACTTC.